A selection of T cell receptor beta chains follows, all from one sample in a study of T cell repertoires in cytomegalovirus infection. TCRdb itself ran the reads through MiXCR, one entry per CDR3 protein. In the table there are roughly 600,000 distinct CDR3 sequences, 24% of which are singletons. Input material: CD8+ T cells from PBMCs. These receptors came from a human donor in good health (CMV status not recorded). Some clones in this sample may be carry-over from other donors' samples. CDR3s include the opening cysteine and the closing phenylalanine or tryptophan. A D gene is named only where the DNA matches it firmly. Clone size is given for some rows only: seen once, a few or many times, or a class if the clone is expanded.

j_call clone_size d_call v_call cdr3_aa cdr3_nt
TRBJ2-1 few TRBD2 TRBV11-3 CASSPSERGSSYNEQFF TGTGCCAGCAGCCCCTCCGAGCGGGGAAGCTCCTACAATGAGCAGTTCTTC
TRBJ2-1 NA NA TRBV12-5 CASGSPGSGNEQFF TGTGCTAGTGGTTCCCCCGGGTCGGGGAATGAGCAGTTCTTC
TRBJ2-5 many NA TRBV28 CASSEGTGTQYF TGTGCCAGCAGTGAGGGTACGGGGACCCAGTACTTC
TRBJ2-2 NA NA TRBV29-1 CSVEVAVGELFF TGCAGCGTTGAAGTGGCTGTCGGGGAGCTGTTTTTT
TRBJ1-2 few NA TRBV6-6 CASSSGFWNGYTF TGTGCCAGCAGTTCAGGGTTTTGGAATGGCTACACCTTC
TRBJ2-6 NA NA TRBV6-2/TRBV6-3 CTSSYMAALHPGANVLTF TGTACCAGCAGTTACATGGCAGCCCTCCACCCTGGGGCCAACGTCCTGACTTTC
TRBJ1-2 NA TRBD1 TRBV12-3/TRBV12-4 CASSLGTVHGKALDGYTF TGTGCCAGCAGTCTCGGGACAGTACACGGAAAAGCATTAGATGGCTACACCTTC
TRBJ2-5 many TRBD1 TRBV7-3 CASSFTGGAEETQYF TGTGCCAGCAGCTTCACAGGGGGCGCAGAAGAGACCCAGTACTTC
TRBJ1-5 few NA TRBV20-1 CSAPRDISYNQPQHF TGCAGTGCCCCTAGGGACATATCCTACAATCAGCCCCAGCATTTT
TRBJ1-1 NA TRBD1 TRBV6-2/TRBV6-3 CASTGQPWNTEAFF TGTGCCAGCACGGGACAGCCCTGGAACACTGAAGCTTTCTTT
TRBJ1-2 many NA TRBV7-9 CASSLAGDKLGLYGYTF TGTGCCAGCAGCTTAGCCGGGGACAAACTGGGCCTCTATGGCTACACCTTC
TRBJ2-3 NA NA TRBV7-3 CASSFRGGGQGADTQYF TGTGCCAGCAGCTTTAGGGGGGGGGGGCAGGGGGCAGATACGCAGTATTTT
TRBJ2-3 NA TRBD2 TRBV5-5 CASSPLGGGDPDTQYF TGTGCCAGCAGTCCCTTGGGCGGGGGGGACCCAGATACGCAGTATTTT
TRBJ1-5 once TRBD1 TRBV14 CASSLARTGVCPRYQPQHF TGTGCCAGCAGCCTGGCTCGGACAGGGGTTTGTCCCCGTTATCAGCCCCAGCATTTT
TRBJ1-1 NA NA TRBV28 CASSLAAGVEAFF TGTGCCAGCAGTTTGGCAGCGGGGGTGGAAGCTTTCTTT
TRBJ2-2 NA NA TRBV7-3 CASSTTGLSTGELFF TGTGCCAGCAGCACTACGGGACTTTCCACCGGGGAGCTGTTTTTT
TRBJ2-7 few NA TRBV6-2/TRBV6-3 CASSEIGGPQDEQYF TGTGCCAGCAGTGAAATCGGGGGCCCCCAGGACGAGCAGTACTTC
TRBJ1-1 few NA TRBV29-1 CSVEAGWTEAFF TGCAGCGTTGAAGCAGGGTGGACTGAAGCTTTCTTT
TRBJ1-2 NA NA TRBV29-1 CSTELGAGYGYTF TGCAGCACCGAACTGGGGGCGGGCTATGGCTACACCTTC
TRBJ1-2 few TRBD1 TRBV15 CATSPRTGGWGYTF TGTGCCACCAGCCCCCGGACAGGGGGCTGGGGCTACACCTTC
TRBJ2-3 few TRBD1 TRBV7-3 CASSPRRRGPADTQYF TGTGCCAGCAGCCCACGACGAAGGGGGCCAGCTGATACGCAGTATTTT
TRBJ1-4 NA TRBD1 TRBV27 CASSETGGIRVEKLFF TGTGCCAGCAGTGAGACAGGGGGCATAAGAGTTGAAAAACTGTTTTTT
TRBJ1-2 many TRBD1 TRBV7-2 CASSSGTAFGYTF TGTGCCAGCAGCTCCGGGACAGCCTTTGGCTACACCTTC
TRBJ1-6 few NA TRBV4-1 CASSDSMDTGFLPLHF TGCGCCAGCAGTGATTCTATGGACACCGGGTTTTTACCCCTCCACTTT
TRBJ2-3 NA NA TRBV13 CASSLGNAVLTDTQYF TGTGCCAGCAGCTTAGGCAATGCAGTCCTCACAGATACGCAGTATTTT
TRBJ2-3 few NA TRBV4-1 CASSQDMLADTQYF TGCGCCAGCAGCCAAGATATGCTGGCGGATACGCAGTATTTT
TRBJ1-2 NA NA TRBV6-1 CASSDSPTRDNYGYTF TGTGCCAGCAGTGACTCTCCCACGAGGGACAACTATGGCTACACCTTC
TRBJ1-3 few NA TRBV19 CASEDLQSISGNTIYF TGTGCCAGCGAGGACTTACAATCGATCTCTGGAAACACCATATATTTT
TRBJ2-6 few TRBD1 TRBV28 CASRDLRVTGQGGSGANVLTF TGTGCCAGCAGAGACCTCCGGGTGACGGGACAGGGGGGATCTGGGGCCAACGTCCTGACTTTC
TRBJ2-1 many NA TRBV7-2 CASSSGPHTENEQFF TGTGCCAGCAGCTCGGGACCCCACACGGAGAATGAGCAGTTCTTC
TRBJ2-3 few NA TRBV28 CASSSGSPTDTQYF TGTGCCAGCAGTTCTGGGAGTCCCACAGATACGCAGTATTTT
TRBJ1-2 few TRBD1 TRBV4-2 CASSQEGQVTYGYTF TGTGCCAGCAGCCAAGAGGGACAGGTTACTTATGGCTACACCTTC
TRBJ2-1 once TRBD2 TRBV5-1 CASSWGLAGALSSYNEQFF TGCGCCAGCAGCTGGGGACTAGCGGGGGCCCTCAGCTCCTACAATGAGCAGTTCTTC
TRBJ1-1 NA NA TRBV13 CASSLGGEEAFF TGTGCCAGCAGCTTAGGGGGGGAGGAAGCTTTCTTT
TRBJ1-2 NA NA TRBV15 CAIRSYHTPNGYTF TGTGCCATCCGGTCCTACCATACGCCGAATGGCTACACCTTC
TRBJ1-2 few NA TRBV6-6 CASSYSPEAPIDGYTF TGTGCCAGCAGTTACTCCCCAGAAGCTCCTATAGATGGCTACACCTTC
TRBJ2-1 NA TRBD2 TRBV27 CASWFAGRDEQFF TGTGCCAGCTGGTTTGCTGGGAGGGATGAGCAGTTCTTC
TRBJ1-5 NA NA TRBV28 CASSTEPGRPRERIFF TGTGCCAGCAGTACAGAACCCGGACGCCCCAGGGAAAGGATTTTTTTT
TRBJ1-5 NA TRBD1 TRBV20-1 CSAPGQGTEYSNQPQHF TGCAGTGCCCCCGGACAGGGGACCGAATATAGCAATCAGCCCCAGCATTTT
TRBJ1-5 few TRBD1 TRBV19 CASSPSRDSGNQPQHF TGTGCCAGTAGTCCAAGCCGGGACAGTGGCAATCAGCCCCAGCATTTT
TRBJ2-2 many NA TRBV7-8 CASSLADWGATGELFF TGTGCCAGCAGCTTAGCCGACTGGGGTGCAACCGGGGAGCTGTTTTTT
TRBJ2-3 NA NA TRBV6-2/TRBV6-3 CANSPPWDTQYF TGTGCCAACAGTCCGCCCTGGGATACGCAGTATTTT
TRBJ2-2 many TRBD1 TRBV7-9 CASSFPGQKNTGELFF TGTGCCAGCAGCTTCCCGGGACAGAAGAACACCGGGGAGCTGTTTTTT
TRBJ1-2 NA NA TRBV6-5 CASSFQGYGYTF TGTGCCAGCAGTTTCCAGGGCTATGGCTACACCTTC
TRBJ2-7 many NA TRBV12-3/TRBV12-4 CASSLSHYEQYF TGTGCCAGCAGTTTGTCCCATTACGAGCAGTACTTC
TRBJ1-6 NA TRBD1 TRBV6-8 CASSYWTGYNSPLHF TGTGCCAGCAGTTACTGGACAGGTTATAATTCACCCCTCCACTTT
TRBJ2-1 NA NA TRBV6-2/TRBV6-3 CASSYSIGGTDNEQFF TGTGCCAGCAGTTACTCGATTGGGGGGACCGACAATGAGCAGTTCTTC
TRBJ1-2 many TRBD1 TRBV6-2/TRBV6-3 CASSYSRGDGYTF TGTGCCAGCAGTTACTCCAGGGGGGATGGCTACACCTTC
TRBJ1-1 few TRBD1 TRBV28 CASSLTGDFMNTEAFF TGTGCCAGCAGTCTGACAGGGGACTTTATGAACACTGAAGCTTTCTTT